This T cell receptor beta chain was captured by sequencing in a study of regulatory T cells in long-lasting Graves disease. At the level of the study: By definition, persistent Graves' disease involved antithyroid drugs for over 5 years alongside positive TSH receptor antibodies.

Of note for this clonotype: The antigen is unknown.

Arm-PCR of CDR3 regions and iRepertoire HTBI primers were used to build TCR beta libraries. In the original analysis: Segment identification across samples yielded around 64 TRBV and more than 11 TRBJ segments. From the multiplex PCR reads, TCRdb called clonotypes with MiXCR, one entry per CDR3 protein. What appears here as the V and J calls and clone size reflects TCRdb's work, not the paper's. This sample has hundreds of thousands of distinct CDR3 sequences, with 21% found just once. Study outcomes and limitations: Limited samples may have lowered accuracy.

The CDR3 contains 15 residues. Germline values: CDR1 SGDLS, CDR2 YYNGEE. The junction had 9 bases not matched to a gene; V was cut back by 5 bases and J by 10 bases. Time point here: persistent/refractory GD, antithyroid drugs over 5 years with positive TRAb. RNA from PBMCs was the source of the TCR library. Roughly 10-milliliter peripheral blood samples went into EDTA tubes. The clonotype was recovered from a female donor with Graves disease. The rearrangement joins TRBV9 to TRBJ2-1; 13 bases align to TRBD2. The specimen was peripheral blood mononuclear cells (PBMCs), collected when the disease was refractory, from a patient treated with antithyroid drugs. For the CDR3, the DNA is TGTGCCAGCAGTGCAACCGGGACTAGCGGGAAAGAGCAGTTCTTC. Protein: CASSATGTSGKEQFF.